This T cell receptor beta chain was retrieved from a study of T-cell reconstitution after alpha-beta-depleted transplantation in children. The study, taken as a whole, reports: About two months after transplant, alpha-beta T cells reportedly came from several hundred expanded graft clones. Newly generated T cells supplied most T-cell counts and diversity one year post-transplant.

This clonotype was observed a handful of times. Its specificity is not known. Germline and junction disagree at one end, which may indicate a read error. A library of TCRbeta sequences, prepared with unique molecular identifiers, was generated. TCRdb fed the PCR reads into MiXCR, producing one record per CDR3 protein. Of hundreds of thousands of distinct CDR3 sequences listed, 15% to 20% are singletons. Looked up from germline, CDR1 is SGHRS and CDR2 is YFSETQ. The CDR3 consists of 16 residues. This chain links TRBV5-1 with TRBJ2-3; 8 nucleotides line up with TRBD1. Sequenced here: PBMCs, mostly from graft donor cells, sampled 360 days after TCRalphabeta/CD19-depleted stem cell transplant. This receptor was identified in a boy under three years old who had a stem cell transplant for Wiskott-Aldrich syndrome, so the T cells may come from the graft donor. This chain's CDR3 is CASNLGLTGEADTQYF. The CDR3 DNA sequence: TGCGCCAGCAACTTGGGCCTGACAGGGGAGGCAGATACGCAGTATTTT.